The 18 T cell receptor beta chains below were found in one sample sequenced in a study of regulatory T cells in long-lasting Graves disease. Described time point: newly diagnosed GD, antithyroid drugs for less than 3 months. Construction of the TCR library relied on RNA isolated from PBMCs. Through Arm-PCR of CDR3 regions and iRepertoire HTBI primers, TCR beta libraries were built. One entry per CDR3 protein results from TCRdb running MiXCR on the multiplex PCR reads. The sample contains around 240,000 distinct CDR3 sequences, 18% of which appear only once. The sample was also reused in another study, on T cells in Graves' hyperthyroidism and ophthalmopathy.

Sequencing used peripheral blood mononuclear cells (PBMCs), obtained at new diagnosis, from a patient treated with antithyroid drugs. The receptors here all came from a woman under 40 with Graves disease.

This clonotype was seen only a few times. The genes are TRBV4-1 and TRBJ1-3, with unresolved D. Germline CDR1 reads MGHRA; CDR2 reads YSYEKL. V was clipped by 4 bases and J by 2 bases, with 12 bases between them. This CDR3 has 15 residues. The CDR3 DNA reads as TGCGCCAGCAGCCCGTTCTCCGGGCCTGGAAACACCATATATTTT. This gives the protein CASSPFSGPGNTIYF.

There are many counts of this clonotype. This chain's CDR3 is CASRDSPGEQYF. The DNA for the CDR3 is TGTGCCAGCAGGGACAGTCCGGGGGAGCAGTACTTC. V is TRBV2 and J is TRBJ2-7; tentatively, D is TRBD1 (6 bases). The V end lost 6 bases, the J end lost 7 bases, and 13 bases lay between the germline ends. Germline CDR1 and CDR2: SNHLY and FYNNEI. CDR3 length equals 12 residues.

This clonotype was detected many times. The V call is TRBV7-3, the J call TRBJ2-3; 9 bases align to TRBD1. The CDR3 is 18 residues long. The V gene end was trimmed by 1 base and the J gene end by 1 base; junction bases not matched to a gene: 9. The germline gives CDR1 SGHTA, CDR2 FQGTGA. The CDR3 reads CASSLNRLQGARTDTQYF. CDR3 DNA sequence: TGTGCCAGCAGCTTAAACCGCTTACAGGGGGCCCGCACAGATACGCAGTATTTT.

At least ten counts were recorded for this clonotype. J is TRBJ1-1 and V is TRBV20-1, with D possibly TRBD1 on 5 matching bases. Germline V gene sequence: CDR1 DFQATT, CDR2 SNEGSKA (reference sequence). V was clipped by 0 bases and J by 1 base, with 9 bases between them. CDR3 length: 14 amino acids. DNA of the CDR3: TGCAGTGCTAGAGAGCGGACACGGAACACTGAAGCTTTCTTT. It codes for CSARERTRNTEAFF.

This clonotype was seen repeatedly, ten times or more. CDR3 region: CSARATTGATNEKLFF. The CDR3, as DNA: TGCAGTGCTAGAGCAACGACAGGGGCAACTAATGAAAAACTGTTTTTT. This chain joins TRBV20-1 and TRBJ1-4; 8 bases map to TRBD1. Germline loops: CDR1 DFQATT, CDR2 SNEGSKA (reference sequence). The V segment lost 1 base and the J segment 0 bases; nucleotides outside the gene matches: 4. There are 16 residues in the CDR3.

As regards this clonotype: One end of the junction fails to match germline, which may point to a read error. J is TRBJ2-5 and V is TRBV5-5, with D uncertain. The CDR3 spans 15 residues. CDR1 is SGHKS and CDR2 is YYEKEE in the germline V gene (reference sequence). CDR3 bases: TGTGCCAGCAGCTTGGGGGTTGTACCTCAAGAGGCCCAGTACTTC. Protein sequence: CASSLGVVPQEAQYF.

V usage is TRBV20-1 and J usage is TRBJ1-5, with 7 positions matching TRBD1. CDR3 length: 14 residues. Trimming cost V 4 bases and J 6 bases; bases outside gene matches: 9. CDR1 and CDR2 (germline): DFQATT, SNEGSKA (reference sequence). CDR3 nucleotides: TGCAGTGCTAAGCCGAGACAGGGAGGTCAGCCCCAGCATTTT. Translating gives CSAKPRQGGQPQHF.

This chain connects TRBV28 to TRBJ2-1; 10 bases line up with TRBD1. The CDR3 has 15 residues. Germline lookup yields CDR1 MDHEN and CDR2 SYDVKM. V dropped 1 base and J dropped 6; count of bases not matched to a gene: 3. CDR3 coding DNA: TGTGCCAGCAGTTTATCGGGACAGGGGCTCAATGAGCAGTTCTTC. Its protein product is CASSLSGQGLNEQFF.

This clonotype was seen ten or more times. The V call is TRBV2, the J call TRBJ2-1; no firm D call. The CDR3 runs to 13 residues. From germline, CDR1 is SNHLY and CDR2 FYNNEI. The ends were cut back, 3 bases at V and 8 bases at J, with 11 bases in the middle. The CDR3 sequence is CASSETQTYEQFF. The CDR3 bases are TGTGCCAGCAGTGAGACGCAGACGTATGAGCAGTTCTTC.

V usage is TRBV7-9 and J usage is TRBJ1-5; D may be TRBD1 (5 bases). This CDR3 has 15 residues. The germline V gene encodes CDR1 SEHNR and CDR2 FQNEAQ (reference sequence). V was clipped by 5 bases and J by 6 bases, with 17 bases between them. The CDR3 spells CASSPGGVNGQPQHF. CDR3 sequence (DNA): TGTGCCAGCAGCCCGGGAGGGGTCAACGGTCAGCCCCAGCATTTT.

At least ten counts were recorded for this clonotype. The rearrangement links TRBV9 to TRBJ2-2; D gene unclear. The CDR3 is made up of 17 amino acids. CDR1 is SGDLS, CDR2 YYNGEE, per germline. V lost 3 bases and J 0 bases, leaving 15 bases between the germline ends. The CDR3 bases are TGTGCCAGCAGCGCAAGTACAGCCCAGCCGAACACCGGGGAGCTGTTTTTT. It yields the protein CASSASTAQPNTGELFF. Variable domain in full (rest from reference TRBV9 and TRBJ2-2): DSGVTQTPKHLITATGQRVTLRCSPRSGDLSVYWYQQSLDQGLQFLIQYYNGEERAKGNILERFSAQQFPDLHSELNLSSLELGDSALYFCASSASTAQPNTGELFFGEGSRLTVL.

The CDR3 region is CASRVDRWTEAFF. The CDR3 nucleotides are TGTGCCAGCAGAGTCGACAGGTGGACTGAAGCTTTCTTT. The chain carries TRBV7-2 and TRBJ1-1; D is possibly TRBD1 (6 bases). Trimming took 6 bases from V and 5 from J, leaving 13 bases between them. Looked up from germline, CDR1 is SGHTA and CDR2 is FQGNSA. The CDR3 loop spans 13 amino acids. Variable domain in full (rest from reference TRBV7-2 and TRBJ1-1): GAGVSQSPSNKVTEKGKDVELRCDPISGHTALYWYRQSLGQGLEFLIYFQGNSAPDKSGLPSDRFSAERTGGSVSTLTIQRTQQEDSAVYLCASRVDRWTEAFFGQGTRLTVV.

This clonotype was seen at least ten times. The chain couples TRBV20-1 to TRBJ2-7, with D unclear. In germline, CDR1 is DFQATT, CDR2 SNEGSKA (reference sequence). V was cut by 2 bases and J by 7 bases, with 12 bases left in between. The CDR3 has 12 amino acids. CDR3 DNA sequence: TGCAGTGCTAGACGGACGGAGCTTGAGCAGTACTTC. Amino acids: CSARRTELEQYF.

In this sample, this clonotype turned up a few times. This may be a read error, as it is one base from a much larger clone. The gene calls are TRBV7-2 and TRBJ2-1; TRBD1 is a possible D gene (6 bases). Looked up from germline, CDR1 is SGHTA and CDR2 is FQGNSA. V gave up 8 bases and J gave up 5 bases, with 16 bases separating them. CDR3 length: 14 amino acids. The DNA of the CDR3 is TGTGCCAGCGGCCCCCAGACAGGTAACAATGAGCAGTTCTTC. Translating it yields CASGPQTGNNEQFF. The whole variable domain, remainder taken from reference TRBV7-2 and TRBJ2-1, is GAGVSQSPSNKVTEKGKDVELRCDPISGHTALYWYRQSLGQGLEFLIYFQGNSAPDKSGLPSDRFSAERTGGSVSTLTIQRTQQEDSAVYLCASGPQTGNNEQFFGPGTRLTVL.

The V gene is TRBV15, the J gene TRBJ1-1, with 9 bases aligning to TRBD1. The CDR3 length is 18 residues. The V segment lost 4 bases and the J segment 0 bases; nucleotides outside the gene matches: 12. Germline values: CDR1 LNHNV, CDR2 YYDKDF (reference sequence). The DNA for the CDR3 is TGTGCCACCAGCATCTCCCCCGGACAGGGGTCCATGAACACTGAAGCTTTCTTT. Protein: CATSISPGQGSMNTEAFF.

The chain couples TRBV5-4 to TRBJ1-6; D is perhaps TRBD1 (6 bases). V was pared by 0 bases and J by 9 bases, with 10 bases between. The CDR3 covers 14 residues. Looked up from germline, CDR1 is SGHNT and CDR2 is YYREEE (reference sequence). The CDR3 region is CASSLVGGASPLHF. DNA for the CDR3: TGTGCCAGCAGCTTGGTAGGGGGGGCTTCACCCCTCCACTTT.

For this clonotype: Just one base apart from a much larger clone, this may be a read error. The genes are TRBV12-5 and TRBJ2-1, with 7 positions matching TRBD1. V was pared by 6 bases and J by 10 bases, with 9 bases of the junction left unmatched. Looked up from germline, CDR1 is LGHNT and CDR2 is FRNRAP. The CDR3 consists of 13 residues. The CDR3 coding sequence is TGTGCTAGTGGACCGACAGGGTCGGGCGAGCAGTTCTTC. This encodes CASGPTGSGEQFF.

The chain is built from TRBV19 and TRBJ1-2; TRBD1 matches 7 bases. The CDR3 covers 12 residues. After removal of 8 bases from V and 2 bases from J, the junction contained 2 bases not matched to a gene. Per the germline V gene, CDR1 is LNHDA and CDR2 is SQIVND (reference sequence). In DNA, the CDR3 is TGTGCCAGTCGGACAGGAAACTATGGCTACACCTTC. This translates into CASRTGNYGYTF.